This passage covers 30 T cell receptor beta chains from one sample sequenced in a study of response to subunit inactivated influenza vaccine. TCRdb used MiXCR to reprocess the RT-PCR reads, holding one entry per CDR3 protein. The data contain some 500,000 distinct CDR3 sequences, 25% of them singletons. This specimen was CD4+ T cells sorted from PBMCs, taken about 5 days after vaccination. Source of these receptors: a middle-aged man who received an inactivated influenza vaccine.

The chain links TRBV12-3 or TRBV12-4 to TRBJ2-6, with D possibly matching TRBD2 (5 bases). V was pared by 3 bases and J by 1 base, with 7 bases between. The length of the CDR3 is 15 residues. Written as DNA, the CDR3 is TGTGCCAGCAGTTTCCGGGGTTCTGGGGCCAACGTCCTGACTTTC. Residues: CASSFRGSGANVLTF.

This clonotype has a handful of counts. The rearrangement joins TRBV7-3 to TRBJ2-7; D uncertain. CDR1 is SGHTA and CDR2 is FQGTGA in the germline V gene. V lost 5 bases and J 5 bases, leaving 13 bases between the germline ends. The CDR3 consists of 13 residues. The CDR3 reads CASSPAGSNEQYF. The CDR3 bases are TGTGCCAGCAGCCCCGCTGGAAGTAACGAGCAGTACTTC.

This clonotype was picked up a small number of times. The rearrangement joins TRBV24-1 to TRBJ2-5, with TRBD1 matching over 7 bases. The V gene's germline CDR1 is KGHDR and CDR2 SFDVKD. The CDR3 contains 15 residues. V lost 4 bases to trimming and J lost 5 bases; unmatched junction nucleotides: 9. The CDR3 protein is CATSDRRTGRETQYF. The CDR3 DNA is TGTGCCACCAGTGACCGTCGGACAGGCCGGGAGACCCAGTACTTC.

This clonotype was counted between two and nine times. This sequence joins TRBV20-1 and TRBJ1-5; no definite D call. The CDR3 extends over 15 amino acids. V was clipped by 0 bases and J by 6 bases, with 15 bases between them. Germline CDR1 is DFQATT and CDR2 is SNEGSKA (reference sequence). CDR3 sequence (DNA): TGCAGTGCTAGAGATCATTATGGGTATGGTCAGCCCCAGCATTTT. Amino acids: CSARDHYGYGQPQHF.

The table lists this clonotype with a few counts. The chain employs TRBV7-2 and TRBJ2-1; 10 positions agree with TRBD2. The germline V gene encodes CDR1 SGHTA and CDR2 FQGNSA. J lost 6 bases, V lost 3 bases, and 5 bases had no gene match. The length of the CDR3 is 15 residues. The DNA of the CDR3 is TGTGCCAGCAGCTTCGGGGCTAGCGGGAGCAATGAGCAGTTCTTC. Protein: CASSFGASGSNEQFF.

This clonotype was seen a few times. This rearrangement joins TRBV5-5 to TRBJ2-7, with 8 bases fitting TRBD1. Per germline, CDR1 SGHKS and CDR2 YYEKEE (reference sequence). The CDR3 spans 14 residues. V dropped 5 bases and J dropped 3; count of bases not matched to a gene: 7. CDR3 protein: CASRSGQVLYEQYF. CDR3 sequence (DNA): TGTGCCAGCAGGTCGGGACAGGTACTCTACGAGCAGTACTTC.

This rearrangement joins TRBV20-1 to TRBJ1-2, with 8 bases fitting TRBD1. The ends lost 4 bases at V and 3 bases at J; junction bases unmatched: 1. CDR1 is DFQATT and CDR2 is SNEGSKA in the germline V gene (reference sequence). This CDR3 is built from 12 residues. CDR3 loop: CSATQGDYGYTF. The CDR3 DNA reads as TGCAGTGCTACACAGGGGGACTATGGCTACACCTTC.

This clonotype occurred a few times. The chain has TRBV4-3 and TRBJ2-1; D may be TRBD1 (5 bases). This CDR3 spans 14 amino acids. CDR1 is LGHNA, CDR2 YSLEER, per germline. Between the trimmed V and J ends, which lost 1 base and 8 bases, there was a span of 12 bases. The CDR3 bases are TGCGCCAGCAGCCAAGTAAGCCTCAGGGATGAGCAGTTCTTC. This codes for CASSQVSLRDEQFF.

This clonotype was recorded a few times. The gene calls are TRBV5-6 and TRBJ2-1; 9 nucleotides line up with TRBD1. Germline V gene sequence: CDR1 SGHDT, CDR2 YYEEEE. The CDR3 totals 15 residues. After removal of 4 bases from V and 8 bases from J, the junction contained 10 bases not matched to a gene. CDR3 in DNA: TGTGCCAGCAGCCTTCTCCGGGACAGGGCCCATGAGCAGTTCTTC. It is translated as CASSLLRDRAHEQFF.

In this sample, this clonotype turned up many times. V and J are TRBV12-3 or TRBV12-4 and TRBJ1-1, with a tentative D call TRBD1 (5 bases). There are 13 residues in the CDR3. The V and J ends lost 3 bases and 4 bases respectively, with 9 bases between them. The CDR3 reads CASSFTGGTEAFF. The CDR3 nucleotides are TGTGCCAGCAGTTTTACGGGGGGCACTGAAGCTTTCTTT.

This clonotype was recorded a few times. The J gene is TRBJ1-1, the V gene TRBV2; D perhaps matches TRBD1 (5 bases). Germline lookup yields CDR1 SNHLY and CDR2 FYNNEI. This CDR3 comprises 13 residues. V lost 3 bases and J lost 1, with 6 bases in between. The CDR3 sequence is CASSDRANTEAFF. CDR3 sequence (DNA): TGTGCCAGCAGTGACAGGGCGAACACTGAAGCTTTCTTT.

J is TRBJ2-7 and V is TRBV20-1, with 7 bases lining up with TRBD1. V lost 5 bases and J lost 3; bases outside the gene matches: 4. The CDR3 contains 12 residues. The germline gives CDR1 DFQATT, CDR2 SNEGSKA (reference sequence). The CDR3 DNA follows: TGCAGTGCTGATAACAGGGGCTACGAGCAGTACTTC. This sequence encodes CSADNRGYEQYF.

The chain couples TRBV12-3 or TRBV12-4 to TRBJ2-5, with unresolved D. The CDR3 runs 15 residues. Trimming shortened V by 1 base and J by 0 bases, and 9 bases separated the two germline ends. CDR3 protein: CASSLVGTYQETQYF. The CDR3 nucleotides read TGTGCCAGCAGTTTAGTCGGCACGTACCAAGAGACCCAGTACTTC.

The chain is built from TRBV10-3 and TRBJ2-7; D may match TRBD1 or TRBD2 (5 bases each). CDR1 and CDR2 from the germline V gene are ENHRY and SYGVKD. There are 14 residues in the CDR3. V was cut by 8 bases and J by 6 bases, with 20 bases left in between. The CDR3 DNA reads as TGTGCCATCGGCCGTCGGGACCGTAACTCCGAGCAGTACTTC. This codes for CAIGRRDRNSEQYF.

About this clonotype: One junction end disagrees with the germline gene, perhaps due to a read error. The genes are TRBV25-1 and TRBJ2-7; 8 bases map to TRBD1. CDR1 MGHDK and CDR2 SYGVNS come from the germline V gene. CDR3 size: 11 residues. Here the CDR3 reads CASSVRGRMFF. Written as DNA, the CDR3 is TGTGCCAGCAGTGTCAGGGGGCGTATGTTCTTC.

The V call is TRBV5-1, the J call TRBJ2-3, with D perhaps matching TRBD1 or TRBD2 (5 bases each). Germline loops: CDR1 SGHRS, CDR2 YFSETQ. Between the trimmed V and J ends, which lost 4 bases and 1 base, there was a span of 16 bases. CDR3 length: 16 amino acids. In DNA form, the CDR3 reads TGCGCCAGCAGCAAGACCGGGACCGGCGGCACAGATACGCAGTATTTT. Translating gives CASSKTGTGGTDTQYF.

This clonotype was counted between two and nine times. This sequence joins TRBV29-1 and TRBJ2-3; D not certain. Trimming pared 3 bases from V and 6 bases from J, leaving 7 bases between. CDR3 length: 11 amino acids. CDR1 and CDR2 from the germline V gene are SQVTM and ANQGSEA. CDR3: CSVDLGDTQYF. CDR3 coding DNA: TGCAGCGTTGATCTCGGCGATACGCAGTATTTT.

This clonotype came up a few times. The chain links TRBV27 to TRBJ2-5, with a possible D match to TRBD2 (5 bases). Trimming took off 5 bases at V and 5 bases at J, with 12 bases between the two ends. Germline CDR1 and CDR2: MNHEY and SMNVEV (reference sequence). CDR3 length: 13 amino acids. The DNA for the CDR3 is TGTGCCAGCAGTCGGGGTCGGGTGGAGACCCAGTACTTC. Its protein is CASSRGRVETQYF.

This clonotype has just a few counts. This chain connects TRBV20-1 to TRBJ2-5, with 12 bases identical to TRBD2. CDR3 length: 14 residues. Germline CDR1 is DFQATT and CDR2 is SNEGSKA (reference sequence). Trimming removed 4 bases from V and 5 bases from J; junction bases left unmatched: 5. CDR3 sequence (DNA): TGCAGTGCTACTAGCGGGAGGGCGGGGGAGACCCAGTACTTC. The encoded protein is CSATSGRAGETQYF.

This clonotype was seen repeatedly, ten times or more. The chain combines TRBV5-1 with TRBJ2-7; 9 nucleotides line up with TRBD1. V lost 2 bases to trimming and J lost 3 bases; unmatched junction nucleotides: 3. The CDR3 extends over 14 amino acids. Germline assignment: CDR1 SGHRS and CDR2 YFSETQ. CDR3 DNA: TGCGCCAGCAGCTTAACGGGACAGGGCTACGAGCAGTACTTC. Translation: CASSLTGQGYEQYF.

The chain recombines TRBV20-1 with TRBJ2-2; D is ambiguous. Germline CDR1 and CDR2: DFQATT and SNEGSKA (reference sequence). Trimming took off 0 bases at V and 6 bases at J, with 8 bases between the two ends. The CDR3 is 13 residues long. In DNA form, the CDR3 reads TGCAGTGCTAGAGATCTCAGTCCCGGGGAGCTGTTTTTT. Translating it yields CSARDLSPGELFF.

V usage is TRBV20-1 and J usage is TRBJ1-5, with D maybe TRBD1 (5 bases). The germline CDR1 and CDR2 sequences are DFQATT and SNEGSKA (reference sequence). This CDR3 has 12 amino acids. V dropped 5 bases and J dropped 8 bases, with 13 bases sitting between them. The CDR3 coding sequence is TGCAGTGCTCCGACGATGGGGGAGCCCCAGCATTTT. Translated: CSAPTMGEPQHF.

This clonotype has only a few counts. V and J are TRBV7-2 and TRBJ1-5; D gene ambiguous. The V and J ends lost 0 bases and 1 base respectively, with 10 bases between them. The V gene's germline CDR1 is SGHTA and CDR2 FQGNSA. The CDR3 is 16 amino acids. The CDR3 DNA follows: TGTGCCAGCAGCTTAGCGGTAGGGTTCAGCAATCAGCCCCAGCATTTT. Translation: CASSLAVGFSNQPQHF. Together with reference TRBV7-2 and TRBJ1-5, the CDR3 gives the full variable domain: GAGVSQSPSNKVTEKGKDVELRCDPISGHTALYWYRQSLGQGLEFLIYFQGNSAPDKSGLPSDRFSAERTGGSVSTLTIQRTQQEDSAVYLCASSLAVGFSNQPQHFGDGTRLSIL.

The rearrangement uses TRBV12-3 or TRBV12-4 and TRBJ1-2, with 8 bases fitting TRBD1. The V gene end was trimmed by 0 bases and the J gene end by 5 bases; junction bases not matched to a gene: 5. CDR3 length equals 15 residues. CDR3 region: CASSLARGTGYGYTF. The CDR3 DNA reads TGTGCCAGCAGTTTAGCTCGAGGGACAGGATATGGCTACACCTTC.

This chain uses TRBV4-1 with TRBJ2-1; 7 nucleotides line up with TRBD1. Germline V lookup: CDR1 MGHRA, CDR2 YSYEKL. CDR3 length: 16 residues. The junction had 9 bases not matched to a gene; V was cut back by 3 bases and J by 4 bases. The CDR3 DNA reads as TGCGCCAGCAGCCAGCCAAGACAGGGACGGTACAATGAGCAGTTCTTC. It codes for CASSQPRQGRYNEQFF.

The chain carries TRBV10-3 and TRBJ1-1, with D unresolved. V gave up 4 bases and J gave up 4 bases, with 10 bases separating them. The CDR3 spans 13 residues. CDR1 and CDR2 (germline): ENHRY, SYGVKD. CDR3 loop: CAISGGSITEAFF. In nucleotides, the CDR3 is TGTGCCATCAGTGGGGGATCTATCACTGAAGCTTTCTTT.

This clonotype was observed a few times. The rearrangement joins TRBV4-2 to TRBJ2-1; 14 bases line up with TRBD2. CDR3 length: 17 amino acids. Germline assignment: CDR1 LGHNA and CDR2 YNFKEQ. With 3 bases clipped from V and 6 bases from J, the junction kept 7 bases outside the gene matches. CDR3 in DNA: TGTGCCAGCAGCCAGGGGGCGGGACTAGCGGGAGTCAATGAGCAGTTCTTC. This gives the protein CASSQGAGLAGVNEQFF.

This clonotype turned up a few times. V is TRBV20-1 and J is TRBJ2-7, with D tentatively TRBD1 (6 bases). The length of the CDR3 is 13 residues. V was shortened by 4 bases and J by 5 bases, with 15 bases between the two germline ends. Looked up from germline, CDR1 is DFQATT and CDR2 is SNEGSKA (reference sequence). The CDR3 sequence is CSAKGNQGNEQYF. CDR3 nucleotides: TGCAGTGCTAAAGGGAACCAGGGGAACGAGCAGTACTTC.

Only a few counts were recorded for this clonotype. This chain connects TRBV28 to TRBJ2-7, with a weak D call TRBD1 (6 bases). Trimming took 5 bases from V and 4 from J, leaving 9 bases between them. Germline lookup yields CDR1 MDHEN and CDR2 SYDVKM. The CDR3 covers 12 residues. The CDR3 DNA is TGTGCCAGCAGTAGGACAGTTTACGAGCAGTACTTC. Its translation: CASSRTVYEQYF.

This clonotype came up a few times. This chain links TRBV20-1 with TRBJ2-5; maybe TRBD2 (6 bases). Trimming took off 0 bases at V and 5 bases at J, with 19 bases between the two ends. Germline CDR1 is DFQATT and CDR2 is SNEGSKA (reference sequence). There are 16 residues in the CDR3. Written as DNA, the CDR3 is TGCAGTGCTAGAGATTTGTGGCGGGGTGATGATGAGACCCAGTACTTC. It is translated as CSARDLWRGDDETQYF.